This T cell receptor (beta chain) comes out of a study of identical twins. The study, taken as a whole, reports: Zero-insertion analyses could be partly confounded by invariant MAIT and iNKT cells.

For this clonotype: No antigen is known for it.

The CDR3 sequence is 15 residues long. The germline V gene has CDR1 SEHNR and CDR2 FQNEAQ (reference sequence). Unmatched junction bases numbered 7, after V lost 5 bases and J lost 3 bases. TCRdb ran MiXCR on the 5' RACE reads and lists one entry per CDR3 protein. The table includes about 480,000 distinct CDR3 sequences, 12% to 15% detected once. This sample also appeared in a second study, on yellow fever vaccine responses in identical twins.

The origin of this receptor is a woman aged 18 to 35 in good health. Sequences were obtained from CD4+ T cells sorted from blood. V gene TRBV7-9 combines with J gene TRBJ2-7, with TRBD1 matching 10 bases. The CDR3 reads CASSDVRTGGYEQYF. The CDR3 bases are TGTGCCAGCAGCGACGTGAGGACAGGGGGCTACGAGCAGTACTTC.